This is a list of T cell receptor beta chains from one sample in a study of T cell clonotyping in hematopoietic cell transplantation. TCRdb keeps only in-frame clones here, not all; method: immunoSEQ multiplex PCR. The sample lists under 25,000 clones; approximately 77% were seen once. The sequencing here drew on peripheral blood mononuclear cells, taken before stem cell transplant. These receptors were obtained from a man in his fifties or sixties with acute myeloid leukemia. Some clones in this sample may be carry-over from other donors' samples. The CDR3 runs from the conserved cysteine through the conserved F or W. D genes are given only for firm matches. The listing skips clone size in some rows; elsewhere it reads once, few, many or a size class.

D,V,J,size,CDR3,DNA
TRBD1,TRBV2,TRBJ2-7,NA,CASSEFWTGQTYEQYF,TGTGCCAGCAGTGAATTTTGGACAGGGCAAACCTACGAGCAGTACTTC
NA,TRBV30,TRBJ1-2,NA,CACPGTENYGYTF,TGTGCCTGTCCGGGGACTGAAAACTATGGCTACACCTTC
NA,TRBV27,TRBJ1-2,NA,CASSSTFATF,TGTGCCAGCAGTTCCACTTTTGCCACCTTC
NA,TRBV4-3,TRBJ1-1,NA,CASSQDRDITEAFF,TGCGCCAGCAGCCAAGATAGGGACATCACTGAAGCTTTCTTT
TRBD2,TRBV6-5,TRBJ2-5,NA,CASSLAGGNQETQYF,TGTGCCAGCAGCTTAGCGGGGGGGAACCAAGAGACCCAGTACTTC
TRBD1,TRBV6-5,TRBJ2-7,once,CASSPTGREQYF,TGTGCCAGCAGTCCGACAGGGCGCGAGCAGTACTTC
TRBD2,TRBV7-3,TRBJ2-5,NA,CASSQTSVGGETQYF,TGTGCCAGCAGCCAGACTAGCGTAGGGGGGGAGACCCAGTACTTC
TRBD2,TRBV11-2,TRBJ2-2,once,CASSLVGGDTGELFF,TGTGCCAGCAGCTTAGTGGGGGGGGACACCGGGGAGCTGTTTTTT
NA,TRBV6-5,TRBJ1-1,NA,CASSYYPQSLNTEAFF,TGTGCCAGCAGTTACTATCCCCAGAGTTTGAACACTGAAGCTTTCTTT
NA,TRBV7-2,TRBJ2-7,NA,CASSLGTGGAYEQYF,TGTGCCAGCAGCTTAGGTACAGGGGGGGCCTACGAGCAGTACTTC